These 21 T cell receptor beta chains were sequenced from one sample in a study of CD8+ T cells in alopecia areata (dated by TCRdb to the late 2010s). The library was produced with the immunoSEQ multiplex PCR assay. RNA was extracted from all samples and reverse transcribed into cDNA as template for TCR sequencing. TCRdb mirrors the immuneACCESS table, restricted to in-frame sequences. Some clones are absent from its copies; in checked studies, under half trace to an unresolved V gene, and the reason for the others is unknown. The sample table records approximately 210,000 clones; roughly 60% of these occur just once. Jointly, the top ten make up approximately 1.3% of the sample. The label giving this sample's treatment or condition can be read as: oral pan-JAK inhibitor, 5-10 mg twice daily. The sample in question was CD4+ T cells sorted from blood, obtained at approximately week 50, from a patient treated with tofacitinib. These receptors all come from a human donor with alopecia areata.

This chain joins TRBV5-6 and TRBJ2-7; D remains unclear. The V gene's germline CDR1 is SGHDT and CDR2 YYEEEE. With 0 bases removed from V and 4 bases from J, the gap between germline ends came to 11 bases. The CDR3 extends over 14 amino acids. This CDR3 reads CASSLAFLGYEQYF. The CDR3 DNA sequence: TGTGCCAGCAGCTTGGCCTTTCTGGGGTACGAGCAGTACTTC.

The CDR3 DNA follows: TGTGCCAGCAGTGACCCGACAGATGAAGCTTTCTTT. Amino acid sequence: CASSDPTDEAFF. This chain connects TRBV2 to TRBJ1-1; the D gene is possibly TRBD1 (5 bases). V was shortened by 3 bases and J by 7 bases, with 9 bases between the two germline ends. The CDR3 runs 12 residues. Germline loops: CDR1 SNHLY, CDR2 FYNNEI.

This chain joins TRBV5-1 and TRBJ2-5, with D maybe TRBD2 (5 bases). The CDR3 is 14 amino acids. CDR1 SGHRS and CDR2 YFSETQ come from the germline V gene. Trimming removed 6 bases at V and 0 bases at J, with 12 bases between. CDR3 in amino acids: CASTAGIHQETQYF. As DNA, the CDR3 is TGCGCCAGCACCGCCGGGATCCACCAAGAGACCCAGTACTTC.

On this clone itself: The same CDR3 is also encoded by other DNA sequences in this sample. The chain combines TRBV30 with TRBJ1-6; unclear D gene. This CDR3 is built from 13 residues. V gave up 0 bases and J gave up 7 bases, with 7 bases separating them. The V gene's germline CDR1 is GTSNPN and CDR2 SVGIG (reference sequence). The CDR3 is CAWSVGRNSPLHF. The CDR3 coding sequence is TGTGCCTGGAGTGTAGGAAGGAATTCACCCCTCCACTTT.

In its sample, this clone was seen many times. The chain joins TRBV7-2 to TRBJ1-1; no firm D call. There are 15 residues in the CDR3. V lost 1 base and J 2 bases, leaving 11 bases between the germline ends. Per the germline V gene, CDR1 is SGHTA and CDR2 is FQGNSA. CDR3 nucleotides: TGTGCCAGCAGCTTAGTTCCCCAGGTCAACACTGAAGCTTTCTTT. This translates into CASSLVPQVNTEAFF.

The chain uses TRBV5-1 and TRBJ2-3; 8 bases line up with TRBD2. Trimming removed 2 bases from V and 2 bases from J; junction bases left unmatched: 4. Germline assignment: CDR1 SGHRS and CDR2 YFSETQ. This CDR3 spans 15 amino acids. The CDR3, as DNA: TGCGCCAGCAGCTTTGGCGGGGGGAACACAGATACGCAGTATTTT. Amino acid sequence: CASSFGGGNTDTQYF.

V gene TRBV5-6 combines with J gene TRBJ2-7; either TRBD1 or TRBD2 may supply D (5 bases each). CDR1 SGHDT and CDR2 YYEEEE come from the germline V gene. This CDR3 has 16 amino acids. V gave up 4 bases and J gave up 5 bases, with 22 bases separating them. The CDR3 here is CASSGTDSPRSHEQYF. In DNA form, the CDR3 reads TGTGCCAGCAGCGGGACGGACTCGCCTAGGAGCCACGAGCAGTACTTC.

This chain uses TRBV9 with TRBJ1-2, with 9 bases aligning to TRBD1. The CDR3 extends over 13 amino acids. V was clipped by 4 bases and J by 4 bases; unmatched bases: 2. Germline assignment: CDR1 SGDLS and CDR2 YYNGEE. CDR3 in amino acids: CASSTTGGYGYTF. The CDR3 DNA sequence: TGTGCCAGCAGCACGACAGGGGGCTATGGCTACACCTTC.

The chain combines TRBV5-1 with TRBJ2-5, with D tentatively TRBD2 (6 bases). Trimming left V 4 bases short and J 1 base short, with 11 bases between. This CDR3 contains 14 residues. Per germline, CDR1 SGHRS and CDR2 YFSETQ. The CDR3 bases are TGCGCCAGCAGCCCCGGGACTTTCCAAGAGACCCAGTACTTC. Translating gives CASSPGTFQETQYF.

This chain links TRBV4-3 with TRBJ2-5; weak D call: TRBD2 (5 bases). V shed 1 base and J shed 2 bases, with 8 bases lying between them. Germline V CDR1 and CDR2: LGHNA, YSLEER. There are 14 residues in the CDR3. This chain's CDR3 is CASSQVSGQETQYF. The CDR3 DNA reads as TGCGCCAGCAGCCAAGTCTCGGGACAAGAGACCCAGTACTTC.

This chain connects TRBV19 to TRBJ2-7, with D perhaps matching TRBD2 (6 bases). This CDR3 is built from 13 residues. Germline-derived CDR1 and CDR2 are LNHDA and SQIVND (reference sequence). The V end was cut by 6 bases, the J end by 2 bases, with 11 bases between. CDR3 loop: CASSGGPPYEQYF. The CDR3 coding sequence is TGTGCCAGTAGCGGGGGTCCCCCCTACGAGCAGTACTTC.

The rearrangement links TRBV9 to TRBJ2-3, with D possibly being TRBD2 (6 bases). Trimming took 4 bases from V and 2 from J, leaving 11 bases between them. The CDR3 is 14 residues long. Germline V gene lookup returns CDR1 SGDLS and CDR2 YYNGEE. DNA for the CDR3: TGTGCCAGCAGCCCGGGGACTTACACAGATACGCAGTATTTT. It specifies CASSPGTYTDTQYF.

The chain carries TRBV29-1 and TRBJ2-5; D remains ambiguous. V lost 6 bases and J lost 2, with 19 bases in between. The V gene's germline CDR1 is SQVTM and CDR2 ANQGSEA. The CDR3 is made up of 15 amino acids. For the CDR3, the DNA is TGCAGCGTATGTTGTCTCGCTACCTCACAAGAGACCCAGTACTTC. This sequence encodes CSVCCLATSQETQYF.

This chain's CDR3 is CASSTISSGANVLTF. The CDR3 bases are TGCGCCAGCAGCACAATTTCCTCTGGGGCCAACGTCCTGACTTTC. The chain recombines TRBV5-1 with TRBJ2-6, with D unclear. Trimming removed 4 bases from V and 0 bases from J, with 8 bases in between. This CDR3 is built from 15 residues. Germline V CDR1 and CDR2: SGHRS, YFSETQ.

V and J are TRBV29-1 and TRBJ2-1, with 13 bases that match TRBD2. Trimming cost V 7 bases and J 9 bases; bases outside gene matches: 12. Germline lookup yields CDR1 SQVTM and CDR2 ANQGSEA. The CDR3 totals 15 residues. The CDR3 DNA reads TGCAGCGCCCTAGGGACTAGCGGGGATTCTACTGAGCAGTTCTTC. Translating gives CSALGTSGDSTEQFF.

The chain recombines TRBV2 with TRBJ1-2; 9 nucleotides match TRBD1. The CDR3 consists of 15 residues. The V and J ends lost 5 bases and 4 bases, in that order; junction bases with no gene match: 8. Germline-derived CDR1 and CDR2 are SNHLY and FYNNEI. The DNA of the CDR3 is TGTGCCAGCAGTCTGAAGACAGGGGGTCTCTATGGCTACACCTTC. Translated, it gives CASSLKTGGLYGYTF. Supplemented by reference TRBV2 and TRBJ1-2, the full variable domain reads EPEVTQTPSHQVTQMGQEVILRCVPISNHLYFYWYRQILGQKVEFLVSFYNNEISEKSEIFDDQFSVERPDGSNFTLKIRSTKLEDSAMYFCASSLKTGGLYGYTFGSGTRLTVV.

This clone has more than one count but fewer than ten. This CDR3 reads CAISPGTGYPGELFF. In DNA, the CDR3 is TGTGCCATCAGTCCCGGGACAGGGTATCCCGGGGAGCTGTTTTTT. This chain links TRBV10-3 with TRBJ2-2, with 9 bases fitting TRBD1. Germline V gene data show CDR1 as ENHRY and CDR2 as SYGVKD. This CDR3 comprises 15 residues. J lost 6 bases, V lost 5 bases, and 7 bases had no gene match.

The CDR3 is CASTQIGTHTDTQYF. The CDR3 DNA reads as TGTGCCAGTACCCAGATTGGGACTCACACAGATACGCAGTATTTT. The chain has TRBV19 and TRBJ2-3; D is perhaps TRBD2 (6 bases). The CDR3 totals 15 residues. V lost 7 bases and J 2 bases, leaving 16 bases between the germline ends. In germline, CDR1 is LNHDA, CDR2 SQIVND (reference sequence).

V usage is TRBV7-9 and J usage is TRBJ2-1; possible D gene TRBD1, 5 bases. V was trimmed by 6 bases and J by 0 bases, leaving 9 bases between them. CDR1 and CDR2 (germline): SEHNR, FQNEAQ (reference sequence). This CDR3 has 14 amino acids. CDR3 nucleotide sequence: TGTGCCAGCAGAGGGGCGGTCTCCTACAATGAGCAGTTCTTC. This sequence encodes CASRGAVSYNEQFF.

The CDR3 protein is CSVKGNTEAFF. The CDR3 DNA follows: TGCAGCGTTAAGGGGAACACTGAAGCTTTCTTT. The rearrangement links TRBV29-1 to TRBJ1-1; no clear D. The germline V gene encodes CDR1 SQVTM and CDR2 ANQGSEA. The CDR3 consists of 11 residues. V was cut by 5 bases and J by 1 base, with 5 bases left in between.

V is TRBV9 and J is TRBJ1-1; D perhaps matches TRBD1 (5 bases). Germline V gene lookup returns CDR1 SGDLS and CDR2 YYNGEE. Between the trimmed V and J ends, which lost 0 bases and 5 bases, there was a span of 14 bases. The CDR3 sequence is 15 residues long. The CDR3 DNA reads as TGTGCCAGCAGCGTAGGGCCAGGGTCAAAGACTGAAGCTTTCTTT. Translated: CASSVGPGSKTEAFF.